This T cell receptor (beta chain) was profiled in a study of cytomegalovirus exposure and HLA in healthy donors. This clone was seen only a few times. Amplification used 60 Vbeta primers and 13 Jbeta primers. Repertoires were generated with immunoSEQ multiplex PCR, while TCRdb's copy carries only in-frame clones and drops some. The top ten clones hold just under 6.5% of a sample with about 120,000 clones, about three quarters of them seen once. Germline-derived CDR1 and CDR2 are SGDLS and YYNGEE. CDR3 size: 13 residues. Trimming left V 0 bases short and J 5 bases short, with 7 bases between. The sequenced sample was PBMCs. This sequence originates from a woman in her forties in good health and CMV-seronegative. The chain recombines TRBV9 with TRBJ2-3; D ambiguous. This CDR3 is CASSVGVGDTQYF. The CDR3, as DNA: TGTGCCAGCAGCGTAGGTGTCGGAGATACGCAGTATTTT. The variable domain in full, completed from reference TRBV9 and TRBJ2-3, reads DSGVTQTPKHLITATGQRVTLRCSPRSGDLSVYWYQQSLDQGLQFLIQYYNGEERAKGNILERFSAQQFPDLHSELNLSSLELGDSALYFCASSVGVGDTQYFGPGTRLTVL.